The next 16 T cell receptor beta chains were all read from a single sample in a study of shared clonotypes between healthy human individuals (TCRdb year 2020). To prepare the library, the immunoSEQ multiplex PCR assay was applied. What TCRdb holds here is the immuneACCESS table cut down to in-frame rearrangements. Part of the clones is not present; checked against another copy, under half of the missing clones reflect an unresolved V gene, and the others are unexplained. This sample holds approximately 330,000 clones; 73% were observed only once. The ten largest clones capture more than 9% of the sample. The sample consisted of memory CD4+ T cells sorted from blood. The cell subset or site label, read with the paper, signifies: CD45RA-negative fraction. The receptors were sampled from a man younger than 45 in good health.

The chain employs TRBV20-1 and TRBJ2-3; no clear D gene. From germline, CDR1 is DFQATT and CDR2 SNEGSKA (reference sequence). This CDR3 is built from 11 residues. The germline V and J ends were trimmed by 7 bases and 4 bases, with 9 bases remaining between them. The CDR3 region has the DNA TGCAGTGAACGTGTGGCAGATACGCAGTATTTT. It yields the protein CSERVADTQYF.

The gene calls are TRBV5-8 and TRBJ1-5; D gene ambiguous. The CDR3 covers 14 residues. The V end lost 0 bases, the J end lost 6 bases, and 10 bases lay between the germline ends. Germline lookup yields CDR1 SGHTS and CDR2 YDEGEE. CDR3 sequence (DNA): TGTGCCAGCAGCTTGGATGTGGTGGGTCAGCCCCAGCATTTT. It yields the protein CASSLDVVGQPQHF. Supplemented by reference TRBV5-8 and TRBJ1-5, the full variable domain reads EAGVTQSPTHLIKTRGQQATLRCSPISGHTSVYWYQQALGLGLQFLLWYDEGEERNRGNFPPRFSGRQFPNYSSELNVNALELEDSALYLCASSLDVVGQPQHFGDGTRLSIL.

The V gene is TRBV2, the J gene TRBJ1-4; the D is unclear. Per germline, CDR1 SNHLY and CDR2 FYNNEI. This CDR3 spans 13 amino acids. The germline V and J ends were trimmed by 7 bases and 7 bases, with 13 bases remaining between them. The CDR3 DNA reads as TGTGCCAGCACGTCCTACGGGAGTGAAAAACTGTTTTTT. Amino acid sequence: CASTSYGSEKLFF.

This clone was counted between two and nine times. This sample includes further DNA sequences coding for the same CDR3. The J gene is TRBJ2-7, the V gene TRBV30; 8 bases line up with TRBD2. V shed 0 bases and J 2 bases; nucleotides not matched to a gene: 0. CDR1 and CDR2 from the germline V gene are GTSNPN and SVGIG (reference sequence). The CDR3 has 13 residues. The CDR3 bases are TGTGCCTGGAGTGTGGGACTAGCCTACGAGCAGTACTTC. Translated, it gives CAWSVGLAYEQYF.

The chain links TRBV20-1 to TRBJ1-6, with D perhaps TRBD1 (6 bases). V was cut by 0 bases and J by 15 bases, with 9 bases left in between. Germline CDR1 DFQATT, CDR2 SNEGSKA (reference sequence). The CDR3 loop spans 11 amino acids. The CDR3 DNA reads as TGCAGTGCTAGAGACACGGGACACCTCCACTTT. Translating gives CSARDTGHLHF.

The rearrangement links TRBV28 to TRBJ2-1; D gene unclear. This CDR3 contains 12 residues. The V and J ends lost 0 bases and 15 bases respectively, with 12 bases between them. Germline V CDR1 and CDR2: MDHEN, SYDVKM. The CDR3 here is CASSLWKGSRFF. DNA for the CDR3: TGTGCCAGCAGTTTATGGAAGGGCTCGCGGTTCTTC.

This clone has just a few counts. The DNA for the CDR3 is TGTGCCAGCAGTTTTTTGCAGGGTGCTTTCTACGAGCAGTACTTC. Its protein is CASSFLQGAFYEQYF. This chain joins TRBV28 and TRBJ2-7; a possible D gene is TRBD1 (5 bases). Trimming removed 3 bases at V and 3 bases at J, with 15 bases between. Per the germline V gene, CDR1 is MDHEN and CDR2 is SYDVKM. This CDR3 has 15 residues.

Comment on this clone: A read error may explain this, as a much larger clone is one base away. The chain couples TRBV4-3 to TRBJ2-2; D may be TRBD1 or TRBD2 (6 bases each). Germline V CDR1 and CDR2: LGHNA, YSLEER. The CDR3 contains 15 residues. The CDR3 DNA follows: TGCGCCAACAGCTACCTGTCGGGGGCGCCCGGGGAGCTGTTTTTT. Translation gives CANSYLSGAPGELFF.

In this sample, this clone turned up a few times. The J gene is TRBJ2-1, the V gene TRBV7-2; D remains ambiguous. The CDR3 contains 12 residues. Germline lookup yields CDR1 SGHTA and CDR2 FQGNSA. V lost 7 bases, J lost 4 bases, and 8 bases lay in between. The CDR3 bases are TGTGCCAGCAACACAGATTACAATGAGCAGTTCTTC. It specifies CASNTDYNEQFF. The whole variable domain, remainder taken from reference TRBV7-2 and TRBJ2-1, is GAGVSQSPSNKVTEKGKDVELRCDPISGHTALYWYRQSLGQGLEFLIYFQGNSAPDKSGLPSDRFSAERTGGSVSTLTIQRTQQEDSAVYLCASNTDYNEQFFGPGTRLTVL.

J is TRBJ2-5 and V is TRBV25-1; no reliable D call. Trimming cost V 8 bases and J 1 base, with 11 bases left between them. Germline lookup yields CDR1 MGHDK and CDR2 SYGVNS. The CDR3 sequence is 13 residues long. CDR3 loop: CASSKDPQETQYF. CDR3 DNA sequence: TGTGCCAGCTCTAAGGACCCCCAAGAGACCCAGTACTTC.

The CDR3 DNA reads TGTGCCAGCAGGGGGGGGTCAGGGATAGCATATGGCTACACCTTC. Translating gives CASRGGSGIAYGYTF. The chain has TRBV2 and TRBJ1-2; perhaps TRBD1 as D (5 bases). Trimming shortened V by 6 bases and J by 5 bases, and 19 bases separated the two germline ends. CDR3 size: 15 residues. The germline V gene has CDR1 SNHLY and CDR2 FYNNEI. Using reference TRBV2 and TRBJ1-2 for the parts outside the CDR3, the full variable domain is EPEVTQTPSHQVTQMGQEVILRCVPISNHLYFYWYRQILGQKVEFLVSFYNNEISEKSEIFDDQFSVERPDGSNFTLKIRSTKLEDSAMYFCASRGGSGIAYGYTFGSGTRLTVV.

This rearrangement joins TRBV7-9 to TRBJ2-7, with 9 bases that match TRBD1. This CDR3 contains 14 residues. J was trimmed by 3 bases and V by 6 bases; bases with no gene match: 6. Looked up from germline, CDR1 is SEHNR and CDR2 is FQNEAQ (reference sequence). CDR3 nucleotide sequence: TGTGCCAGCAGTGCGGGACAGGGTTTCTACGAGCAGTACTTC. This codes for CASSAGQGFYEQYF.

In this sample, this clone turned up once. The chain couples TRBV19 to TRBJ2-3; TRBD1 matches at 8 bases. CDR3 length: 13 residues. V shed 10 bases, J shed 2 bases, and the junction held 5 bases outside the gene matches. In germline, CDR1 is LNHDA, CDR2 SQIVND (reference sequence). The CDR3 DNA reads TGTGCCACTCTGGACAGGGTCACAGATACGCAGTATTTT. Its protein is CATLDRVTDTQYF. The full variable domain, rest sourced from reference TRBV19 and TRBJ2-3, is DGGITQSPKYLFRKEGQNVTLSCEQNLNHDAMYWYRQDPGQGLRLIYYSQIVNDFQKGDIAEGYSVSREKKESFPLTVTSAQKNPTAFYLCATLDRVTDTQYFGPGTRLTVL.

The chain joins TRBV27 to TRBJ2-7, with TRBD2 matching 9 bases. The junction had 15 bases not matched to a gene; V was cut back by 10 bases and J by 5 bases. This CDR3 has 15 amino acids. Germline assignment: CDR1 MNHEY and CDR2 SMNVEV (reference sequence). CDR3 DNA sequence: TGTGCCACCAGAGGTGGGGCGGGAGGGCCGAACGAGCAGTACTTC. This codes for CATRGGAGGPNEQYF.

V is TRBV7-9 and J is TRBJ1-4; D is unclear. Germline lookup yields CDR1 SEHNR and CDR2 FQNEAQ (reference sequence). V lost 1 base and J 4 bases, leaving 7 bases between the germline ends. The CDR3 extends over 14 amino acids. CDR3 loop: CASSLEGINEKLFF. The CDR3 DNA is TGTGCCAGCAGCTTAGAAGGCATTAATGAAAAACTGTTTTTT.

This chain uses TRBV5-4 with TRBJ1-1; D is uncertain. V lost 1 base to trimming and J lost 3 bases, with 10 bases between them. Looked up from germline, CDR1 is SGHNT and CDR2 is YYREEE (reference sequence). The length of the CDR3 is 14 residues. Here the CDR3 reads CASSLLSWDTEAFF. For the CDR3, the DNA is TGTGCCAGCAGCTTGTTATCCTGGGACACTGAAGCTTTCTTT.